This entry lists 24 T cell receptor beta chains sequenced from one sample in a study of blood T cell repertoires in COVID-19 (dated by TCRdb to about 2020). Receptors were amplified or captured by the immunoSEQ multiplex PCR assay. Imported from immuneACCESS, the table was reduced by TCRdb to in-frame sequences with V and J called. These copies leave out some clones; in studies compared against another copy, an unresolved V gene accounts for under half, and the cause of the remainder is not known. The sample includes 350,000 to 500,000 clones, with roughly 84% observed a single time. The ten largest account for roughly 1.4% of the sample. Input material: PBMCs or T cells enriched from blood (not recorded which). These receptors came from a woman in her late teens or twenties who had been exposed to COVID-19.

The chain links TRBV30 to TRBJ2-3; no definite D call. The germline V gene has CDR1 GTSNPN and CDR2 SVGIG (reference sequence). CDR3 length: 13 amino acids. V was pared by 3 bases and J by 0 bases, with 7 bases between. For the CDR3, the DNA is TGTGCCTGGAGAAAGCTCAGCACAGATACGCAGTATTTT. This codes for CAWRKLSTDTQYF.

The chain is built from TRBV7-6 and TRBJ1-6, with 7 bases lining up with TRBD1. The CDR3 loop spans 16 amino acids. The ends lost 5 bases at V and 7 bases at J; junction bases unmatched: 11. From germline, CDR1 is SGHVS and CDR2 FNYEAQ. The CDR3 coding sequence is TGTGCCAGCAGCCACTCGGCTGAGGGGGCGAATTCACCCCTCCACTTT. Protein: CASSHSAEGANSPLHF.

The V gene is TRBV15, the J gene TRBJ1-1; no firm D call. CDR3 length: 14 residues. The V gene lost 1 base and the J gene lost 5 bases, with 11 bases spanning the gap. Germline CDR1 reads LNHNV; CDR2 reads YYDKDF (reference sequence). The CDR3 DNA reads as TGTGCCACCAGCAGAGTCCGGGGTTGGACTGAAGCTTTCTTT. It codes for CATSRVRGWTEAFF.

V is TRBV19 and J is TRBJ1-2, with D perhaps TRBD1 (5 bases). Trimming stripped 7 bases from V and 3 bases from J, with 15 bases between. In germline, CDR1 is LNHDA, CDR2 SQIVND (reference sequence). CDR3 length equals 14 residues. CDR3 nucleotide sequence: TGTGCCAGTACCGACGCAGGGTTGGACTATGGCTACACCTTC. Its protein product is CASTDAGLDYGYTF.

This chain joins TRBV6-5 and TRBJ1-6; unclear D gene. This CDR3 contains 15 residues. Germline V gene data show CDR1 as MNHEY and CDR2 as SVGAGI. Trimming took 0 bases from V and 14 from J, leaving 17 bases between them. The CDR3 nucleotides read TGTGCCAGCAGTTACTCGAAGCCGTACTCCCTCGCCCTCCACTTT. Its translation is CASSYSKPYSLALHF.

The sample holds one count of this clone. This chain links TRBV5-1 with TRBJ2-7; 10 nucleotides line up with TRBD2. V dropped 3 bases and J dropped 0; count of bases not matched to a gene: 18. From germline, CDR1 is SGHRS and CDR2 YFSETQ. This CDR3 is built from 20 residues. Here the CDR3 DNA reads TGCGCCAGCAGCTCGCGACCGACTAGCGGGTCCTCCGGGAGCTCCTACGAGCAGTACTTC. It translates to CASSSRPTSGSSGSSYEQYF.

The genes are TRBV12-3 or TRBV12-4 and TRBJ2-5; the D is unclear. Between the trimmed V and J ends, which lost 3 bases and 4 bases, there was a span of 3 bases. The length of the CDR3 is 11 residues. The CDR3, as DNA: TGTGCCAGCAGTTTCTCAGAGACCCAGTACTTC. It specifies CASSFSETQYF.

CDR3 nucleotide sequence: TGTGCCAGCAGCCGGACTAGCGGGAGTCTGGTAGATACGCAGTATTTT. Translation: CASSRTSGSLVDTQYF. This chain connects TRBV3-1 (or the pseudogene TRBV3-2) to TRBJ2-3; 13 nucleotides align to TRBD2. The J segment lost 5 bases and the V segment lost 4 bases, leaving 6 bases of the junction unmatched. CDR1 is LGHDT, CDR2 YNNKEL, per germline (reference sequence). The CDR3 loop spans 16 amino acids.

The chain has TRBV19 and TRBJ2-5; D might be TRBD2 (5 bases). Germline V gene lookup returns CDR1 LNHDA and CDR2 SQIVND (reference sequence). Trimming removed 9 bases at V and 3 bases at J, with 11 bases between. This CDR3 has 12 amino acids. The CDR3 loop is CARSEGEETQYF. DNA of the CDR3: TGTGCCAGAAGTGAGGGAGAAGAGACCCAGTACTTC. Filled out from reference TRBV19 and TRBJ2-5, the complete variable domain reads DGGITQSPKYLFRKEGQNVTLSCEQNLNHDAMYWYRQDPGQGLRLIYYSQIVNDFQKGDIAEGYSVSREKKESFPLTVTSAQKNPTAFYLCARSEGEETQYFGPGTRLLVL.

This rearrangement joins TRBV11-3 to TRBJ2-3; 10 bases align to TRBD2. CDR1 is SGHNT and CDR2 is YENEEA in the germline V gene. The CDR3 consists of 17 residues. The V gene end was trimmed by 2 bases and the J gene end by 4 bases; junction bases not matched to a gene: 9. The CDR3 DNA follows: TGTGCCAGCAGCTTAACGGGAAGCGGGGGGGCAGCAGATACGCAGTATTTT. Protein sequence: CASSLTGSGGAADTQYF.

The chain uses TRBV27 and TRBJ2-1, with TRBD2 matching 7 bases. V lost 1 base, J lost 7 bases, and 7 bases stayed unmatched. The CDR3 runs 15 residues. Germline CDR1 reads MNHEY; CDR2 reads SMNVEV (reference sequence). DNA of the CDR3: TGTGCCAGCAGTTTATTGTTGGGGGGGGGTAATGAGCAGTTCTTC. It is translated as CASSLLLGGGNEQFF.

In its sample, this clone was seen a few times. V usage is TRBV9 and J usage is TRBJ1-3, with TRBD1 as a possible D gene (6 bases). The CDR3 extends over 15 amino acids. V gave up 2 bases and J gave up 0 bases, with 9 bases separating them. The germline V gene has CDR1 SGDLS and CDR2 YYNGEE. CDR3 coding DNA: TGTGCCAGCAGCGTTACAGGGAGCTCTGGAAACACCATATATTTT. Translated, it gives CASSVTGSSGNTIYF.

V and J are TRBV7-2 and TRBJ2-3; TRBD2 agrees at 8 bases. V shed 5 bases and J 9 bases; nucleotides not matched to a gene: 10. The CDR3 is made up of 14 amino acids. Per the germline V gene, CDR1 is SGHTA and CDR2 is FQGNSA. CDR3 in DNA: TGTGCCAGCAGCCGGGGGGGAATCGTGGCAACGCAGTATTTT. It encodes CASSRGGIVATQYF.

Concerning this clone itself: Other DNA sequences of this sample code for an identical CDR3. The V call is TRBV18, the J call TRBJ2-7, with 7 bases matching TRBD1. Germline V CDR1 and CDR2: KGHSH, LQKENI. The CDR3 loop spans 14 amino acids. The J segment lost 0 bases and the V segment lost 2 bases, leaving 1 base of the junction unmatched. The DNA of the CDR3 is TGTGCCAGCTCACCAGGGACAGTCTCCTACGAGCAGTACTTC. Translating it yields CASSPGTVSYEQYF.

The chain joins TRBV3-1 (or the pseudogene TRBV3-2) to TRBJ2-3; 10 bases match TRBD2. Germline trimming cut 0 bases from V and 4 bases from J; bases unmatched to any gene: 7. The germline gives CDR1 LGHDT, CDR2 YNNKEL (reference sequence). The CDR3 covers 17 residues. The CDR3 DNA follows: TGTGCCAGCAGCCAAGAAAGGACTAGCGGCCTATCAGATACGCAGTATTTT. Translated, it gives CASSQERTSGLSDTQYF.

The chain combines TRBV9 with TRBJ2-1, with 9 bases identical to TRBD1. Germline V CDR1 and CDR2: SGDLS, YYNGEE. This CDR3 has 14 amino acids. V shed 6 bases and J 6 bases; nucleotides not matched to a gene: 7. The CDR3, as DNA: TGTGCCAGCAAGGGGGACAGGGCGTCCAATGAGCAGTTCTTC. Its protein product is CASKGDRASNEQFF.

The V and J genes are TRBV18 and TRBJ1-5; D might be TRBD1 (6 bases). CDR1 is KGHSH, CDR2 LQKENI, per germline. Trimming left V 3 bases short and J 4 bases short, with 10 bases between. CDR3 length: 14 residues. This CDR3 reads CASSPGTQNQPQHF. DNA for the CDR3: TGTGCCAGCTCACCCGGGACACAAAATCAGCCCCAGCATTTT. The full variable domain, rest sourced from reference TRBV18 and TRBJ1-5, is NAGVMQNPRHLVRRRGQEARLRCSPMKGHSHVYWYRQLPEEGLKFMVYLQKENIIDESGMPKERFSAEFPKEGPSILRIQQVVRGDSAAYFCASSPGTQNQPQHFGDGTRLSIL.

This chain links TRBV7-2 with TRBJ2-5, with D possibly matching TRBD1 (6 bases). V gave up 4 bases and J gave up 4 bases, with 16 bases separating them. This CDR3 is built from 15 residues. Germline lookup yields CDR1 SGHTA and CDR2 FQGNSA. CDR3 sequence (DNA): TGTGCCAGCAGCTACCACGAAGGGGGACCAGAGACCCAGTACTTC. This gives the protein CASSYHEGGPETQYF.

The CDR3 nucleotides are TGTGCCAGCAGTGTGGGACTAGCGGGGCCAGATACGCAGTATTTT. Protein product: CASSVGLAGPDTQYF. The genes are TRBV14 and TRBJ2-3, with 13 bases lining up with TRBD2. The CDR3 contains 15 residues. Germline trimming cut 6 bases from V and 4 bases from J; bases unmatched to any gene: 4. CDR1 is SGHDN, CDR2 FVKESK, per germline.

This chain uses TRBV27 with TRBJ2-7, with TRBD2 as a possible D gene (6 bases). Germline V gene data show CDR1 as MNHEY and CDR2 as SMNVEV (reference sequence). There are 13 residues in the CDR3. V lost 4 bases, J lost 3 bases, and 10 bases lay in between. The CDR3: CASSSATSYEQYF. In DNA, the CDR3 is TGTGCCAGCAGTTCCGCGACTAGCTACGAGCAGTACTTC.

This clone occurred once. The rearrangement joins TRBV7-2 to TRBJ1-5; no clear D. Germline values: CDR1 SGHTA, CDR2 FQGNSA. Between the trimmed V and J ends, which lost 4 bases and 0 bases, there was a span of 4 bases. There are 13 residues in the CDR3. The CDR3, as DNA: TGTGCCAGCAGCTATTATAGCAATCAGCCCCAGCATTTT. Residues: CASSYYSNQPQHF.

The rearrangement joins TRBV7-2 to TRBJ1-1, with 10 nucleotides matching TRBD1. V lost 3 bases, J lost 6 bases, and 13 bases stayed unmatched. Germline V lookup: CDR1 SGHTA, CDR2 FQGNSA. The CDR3 is made up of 17 amino acids. The CDR3 is CASSFIGVGTGVAEAFF. Written as DNA, the CDR3 is TGTGCCAGCAGCTTCATAGGGGTGGGGACAGGGGTCGCTGAAGCTTTCTTT.

The CDR3 bases are TGTGCCAGCAGCCAGGGACAGGGGCGGGGTGAGCAGTACTTC. It is translated as CASSQGQGRGEQYF. The chain uses TRBV6-5 and TRBJ2-7; 10 positions agree with TRBD1. Germline V CDR1 and CDR2: MNHEY, SVGAGI. The CDR3 totals 14 residues. V was clipped by 6 bases and J by 7 bases; unmatched bases: 9.

V is TRBV4-3 and J is TRBJ2-1; TRBD2 matches at 8 bases. J gave up 5 bases and V 0 bases, and 9 bases lay outside the gene matches. This CDR3 has 17 amino acids. Germline V gene data show CDR1 as LGHNA and CDR2 as YSLEER. This CDR3 reads CASSQDSGGGQNNEQFF. DNA for the CDR3: TGCGCCAGCAGCCAAGATAGCGGCGGGGGGCAAAACAATGAGCAGTTCTTC.